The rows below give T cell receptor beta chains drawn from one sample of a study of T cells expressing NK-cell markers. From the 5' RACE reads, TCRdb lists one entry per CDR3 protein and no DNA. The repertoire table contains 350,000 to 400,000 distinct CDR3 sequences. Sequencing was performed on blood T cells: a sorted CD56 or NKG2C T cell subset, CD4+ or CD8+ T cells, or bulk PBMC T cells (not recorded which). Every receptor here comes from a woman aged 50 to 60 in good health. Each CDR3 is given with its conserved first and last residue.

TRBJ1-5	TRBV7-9	CATGGGLMSNQPQHF
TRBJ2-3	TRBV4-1	CASSQGTSGKDTQYF
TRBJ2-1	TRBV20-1	CSAREGALSYNEQFF
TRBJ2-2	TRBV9	CASSSRLAGVSGELFF
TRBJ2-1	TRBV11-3	CASSPGSNRDRQFF
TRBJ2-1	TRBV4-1	CASSQEGQGAEDEQFF
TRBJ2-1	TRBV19	CASSMKGTSSEQFF
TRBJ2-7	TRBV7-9	CASSLLPVSSYEQYF
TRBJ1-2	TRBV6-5	CASSRGTGDYGYTF
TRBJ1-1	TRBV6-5	CATNSGARTEAFF
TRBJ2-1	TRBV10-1	CASSESKPVNEQFF
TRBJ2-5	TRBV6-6	CASSEGTTSLKTQYF
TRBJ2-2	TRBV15	CATSRVTLASTGELFF
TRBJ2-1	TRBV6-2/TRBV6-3	CASSYVAGGPYNEQFF
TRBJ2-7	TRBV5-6	CASSRTGNSYEQYF
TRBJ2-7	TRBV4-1	CASSQAGTYEQYF
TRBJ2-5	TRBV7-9	CASSKEGRARETQYF
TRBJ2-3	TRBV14	CASSRRTGGVRVSSTDTQYF
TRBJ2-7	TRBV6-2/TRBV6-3	CASSIDRRIDEQYF
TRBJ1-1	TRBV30	CAWSPRDDTEAFF
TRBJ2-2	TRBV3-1	CASSRGRGAKTGELFF
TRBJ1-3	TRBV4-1	CASSRDSFGNTIYF
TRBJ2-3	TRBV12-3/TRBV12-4	CASSPNSHLSVTDTQYF
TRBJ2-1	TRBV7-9	CASSLLAFPSYNEQFF
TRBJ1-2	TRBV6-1	CASNQDRVDYGYTF
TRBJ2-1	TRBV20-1	CSASFTGYYNEQFF
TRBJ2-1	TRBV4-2	CASSHSLADSYNEQFF
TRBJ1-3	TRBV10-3	CAISESATTGNTIYF
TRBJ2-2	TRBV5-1	CASSLIGQKNTGELFF
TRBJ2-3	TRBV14	CASSRINTQYF
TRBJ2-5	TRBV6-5	CASGPQETQYF
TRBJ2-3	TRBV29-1	CSVFRTLSGGPGVGTDTQYF
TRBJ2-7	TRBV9	CASSVATSGLENEQYF
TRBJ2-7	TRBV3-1	CASSQDPTSGSGSYEQYF
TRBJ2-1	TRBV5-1	CASSLPETAFNEQFF
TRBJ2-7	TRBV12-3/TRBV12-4	CASSLAGETSYEQYF
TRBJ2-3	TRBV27	CASSFGRGPTDTQYF
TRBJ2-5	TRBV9	CASSGTSGMETQYF
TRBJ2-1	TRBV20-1	CSARVWTGRWPLSNEQFF
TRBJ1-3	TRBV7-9	CASSSDRPGNTIYF
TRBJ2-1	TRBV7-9	CASSLKGLDEQFF
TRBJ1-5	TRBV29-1	CSVGGGNNQPQHF
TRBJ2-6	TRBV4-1	CASSQLYGQRLSGANVLTF
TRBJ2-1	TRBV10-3	CAISDRGEQFF
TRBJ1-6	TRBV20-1	CSASENQGSPLHF
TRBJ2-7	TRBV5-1	CASSQATRSYEQYF
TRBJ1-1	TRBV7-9	CASSLAPRDEAFF